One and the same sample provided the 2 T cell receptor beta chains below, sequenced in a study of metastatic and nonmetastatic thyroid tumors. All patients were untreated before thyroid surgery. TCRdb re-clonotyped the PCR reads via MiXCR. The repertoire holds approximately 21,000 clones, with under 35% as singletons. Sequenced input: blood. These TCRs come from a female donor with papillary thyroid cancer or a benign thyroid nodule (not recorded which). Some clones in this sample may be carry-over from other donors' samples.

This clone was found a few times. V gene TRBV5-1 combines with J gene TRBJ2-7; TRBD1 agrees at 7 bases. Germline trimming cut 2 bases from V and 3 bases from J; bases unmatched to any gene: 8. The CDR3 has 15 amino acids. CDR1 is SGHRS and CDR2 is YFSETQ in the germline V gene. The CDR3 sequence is CASSFQGTALYEQYF. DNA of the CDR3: TGCGCCAGCAGCTTCCAAGGGACAGCCCTCTACGAGCAGTACTTC.

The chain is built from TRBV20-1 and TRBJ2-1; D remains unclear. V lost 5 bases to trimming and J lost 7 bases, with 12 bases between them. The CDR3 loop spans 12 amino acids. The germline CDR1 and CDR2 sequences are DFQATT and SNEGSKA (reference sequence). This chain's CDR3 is CSALKSGNEQFF. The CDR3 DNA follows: TGCAGTGCTTTAAAGTCCGGGAATGAGCAGTTCTTC.